This entry features one T cell receptor (beta chain) sequence. The antigen remains unidentified. Cultured CD4+ T-cell DNA underwent Oncomine TCR Beta short-read sequencing. TCRdb passed the PCR reads through MiXCR, listing each CDR3 protein once. The data show more than 7,500 distinct CDR3 sequences, with less than 70% seen just once and about 26% held by the top ten. This sample was included in a study of vaccination and CD4 T cells after COVID-19. On the study more broadly: Control cultures used a CEFX viral epitope pool, an HIV-1 Nef peptide pool, or no peptide.

The V end lost 4 bases, the J end lost 1 base, and 14 bases lay between the germline ends. Germline V lookup: CDR1 SGHTA, CDR2 FQGNSA. This CDR3 spans 15 amino acids. The treatment: approximately nine-day PBMC culture with coronavirus spike peptide pools or control peptides (ViraFEST assay). ViraFEST relied on peptide pools to expand antigen-specific T cells; the TCRs were sequenced afterward. This chain links TRBV7-2 with TRBJ2-7; D is uncertain. The receptor was isolated from a human donor who had recovered from COVID-19. Sequencing used CD4+ T cells from blood, cultured in vitro. The chain's CDR3 is CASSSPKGSSYEQYF. CDR3 coding DNA: TGTGCCAGCAGCTCTCCAAAGGGATCGTCCTACGAGCAGTACTTC.